The clone carrying this T cell receptor beta chain appeared many times. The entry originates in a study of immune heterogeneity within non-small cell lung tumors. For the study at large: Classification of the tumors gave several squamous cell carcinomas, roughly 10 non-squamous carcinomas and 1 not otherwise specified.

Multiplex PCR relied on 32 V and 13 J primers to amplify TCR beta CDR3. TCRdb redid the calling of the multiplex PCR reads with MiXCR, one entry per CDR3 protein. The table has approximately 20,000 distinct CDR3 sequences, 25% to 35% seen once. The germline V gene encodes CDR1 SGHRS and CDR2 YFSETQ. The CDR3 consists of 12 residues. V was pared by 2 bases and J by 11 bases, with 13 bases between. Bulk tumor genomic DNA, approximately 560 ng per sample, was used as template. Surgeons took several biopsies per primary tumor, spaced far apart, during surgery. Patients went through curative surgery, and their non-small cell lung cancer was untreated and newly diagnosed.

The receptor was derived from a man aged 40-49 years with non-small cell lung cancer. Sequenced sample: lung tumor tissue. The gene calls are TRBV5-1 and TRBJ1-2; no definite D call. The DNA of the CDR3 is TGCGCCAGCAGCTTAGGCAGGCGAGTATACACCTTC. Translating it yields CASSLGRRVYTF. The complete variable domain, with remaining parts taken from reference TRBV5-1 and TRBJ1-2, reads KAGVTQTPRYLIKTRGQQVTLSCSPISGHRSVSWYQQTPGQGLQFLFEYFSETQRNKGNFPGRFSGRQFSNSRSEMNVSTLELGDSALYLCASSLGRRVYTFGSGTRLTVV.